The clone carrying this T cell receptor beta chain showed up just a few times. Its cognate antigen is unknown. TCRdb re-analysed the reads in MiXCR, keeping a single row per CDR3 protein. This table has roughly 500,000 distinct CDR3 sequences, around a third appearing once. This sample is drawn from a study of T cell repertoires in cytomegalovirus infection. Germline trimming cut 4 bases from V and 3 bases from J; bases unmatched to any gene: 14. The CDR3 has 18 amino acids. Germline values: CDR1 MGHRA, CDR2 YSYEKL. This specimen was cultured PBMCs, taken from culture after CMV antigen stimulation. The V and J genes are TRBV4-1 and TRBJ2-1, with 8 bases matching TRBD2. The sequence came from a human donor in good health (CMV status not recorded). Some clones in this sample may be carry-over from other donors' samples. This CDR3 is CASSPPSEREPFYNEQFF. The DNA for the CDR3 is TGCGCCAGCAGCCCTCCTTCCGAGCGGGAGCCCTTCTACAATGAGCAGTTCTTC.